Each of the 5 T cell receptor beta chains below was sequenced from the same sample in a study of control samples from healthy donors and cancer patients. Generated by immunoSEQ multiplex PCR, the TCRdb table keeps only in-frame clones and is missing some. The table lists 95,000 to 150,000 clones, 90% to 95% of them singletons. The material sequenced was blood. Receptors originate from a woman under 30 in good health.

The chain recombines TRBV30 with TRBJ2-1; the match to TRBD2 covers 8 bases. Germline V CDR1 and CDR2: GTSNPN, SVGIG (reference sequence). Trimming cost V 4 bases and J 5 bases; bases outside gene matches: 7. This CDR3 spans 14 amino acids. CDR3 in amino acids: CAWKPGLVNNEQFF. CDR3 DNA sequence: TGTGCCTGGAAACCGGGACTAGTTAACAATGAGCAGTTCTTC. Full variable domain (missing parts from reference TRBV30 and TRBJ2-1): SQTIHQWPATLVQPVGSPLSLECTVEGTSNPNLYWYRQAAGRGLQLLFYSVGIGQISSEVPQNLSASRPQDRQFILSSKKLLLSDSGFYLCAWKPGLVNNEQFFGPGTRLTVL.

The V call is TRBV19, the J call TRBJ1-4, with TRBD1 as a possible D gene (6 bases). Germline CDR1 LNHDA, CDR2 SQIVND (reference sequence). The V and J ends lost 7 bases and 4 bases respectively, with 10 bases between them. The CDR3 extends over 13 amino acids. The CDR3 DNA reads as TGTGCCAGTAAGGGGGGAAATAATGAAAAACTGTTTTTT. It yields the protein CASKGGNNEKLFF.

This clone was observed once. V usage is TRBV4-2 and J usage is TRBJ2-7; 8 bases match TRBD1. The CDR3 covers 15 residues. Trimming cost V 2 bases and J 6 bases; bases outside gene matches: 9. Germline CDR1 LGHNA, CDR2 YNFKEQ. The CDR3 is CASSQPGQGFGEQYF. CDR3 bases: TGTGCCAGCAGCCAACCCGGACAGGGCTTTGGCGAGCAGTACTTC.

The chain recombines TRBV28 with TRBJ2-1, with D maybe TRBD2 (5 bases). CDR1 is MDHEN and CDR2 is SYDVKM in the germline V gene. V shed 3 bases and J shed 7 bases, with 13 bases lying between them. The CDR3 is 14 residues long. CDR3 in DNA: TGTGCCAGCAGTTTTCGGCCTAGCTGGAATGAGCAGTTCTTC. As protein: CASSFRPSWNEQFF.

The chain couples TRBV29-1 to TRBJ1-3; D is undetermined. CDR1 and CDR2 (germline): SQVTM, ANQGSEA. This CDR3 has 14 residues. V was trimmed by 3 bases and J by 0 bases, leaving 9 bases between them. This CDR3 is CSVEAGYSGNTIYF. The CDR3 DNA follows: TGCAGCGTTGAGGCGGGGTACTCTGGAAACACCATATATTTT.